The 4 T cell receptor beta chains presented below share a single source sample, sequenced in a study of shared clonotypes between healthy human individuals. Only in-frame clones appear in the TCRdb table, and some are missing; sequencing was by immunoSEQ multiplex PCR. Among around 980,000 clones listed, about 84% were seen once. Sequenced material: memory CD4+ T cells from PBMCs. Subset described: CD45RA-negative fraction. The receptor source for this set is a man between 18 and 29 years old in good health. Some clones in this sample may be carry-over from other donors' samples.

V is TRBV27 and J is TRBJ2-7, with D perhaps matching TRBD1 (5 bases). Germline CDR1 is MNHEY and CDR2 is SMNVEV (reference sequence). This CDR3 contains 15 residues. V lost 6 bases to trimming and J lost 6 bases, with 21 bases between them. CDR3: CASSPSPGSPSEQYF. The DNA for the CDR3 is TGTGCCAGCAGCCCTTCTCCAGGGTCTCCTTCCGAGCAGTACTTC.

The chain combines TRBV5-1 with TRBJ2-2; 11 bases are shared with TRBD1. The V gene end was trimmed by 0 bases and the J gene end by 6 bases; junction bases not matched to a gene: 1. The CDR3 contains 15 residues. Germline V gives CDR1 SGHRS, CDR2 YFSETQ. CDR3 amino acids: CASSLGTGGPGELFF. CDR3 in DNA: TGCGCCAGCAGCTTGGGGACAGGGGGCCCCGGGGAGCTGTTTTTT.

The rearrangement uses TRBV11-3 and TRBJ2-3; D call uncertain. Trimming removed 3 bases at V and 2 bases at J, with 6 bases between. The CDR3 contains 13 residues. CDR1 and CDR2 from the germline V gene are SGHNT and YENEEA. The DNA for the CDR3 is TGTGCCAGCAGCTTTGGTCCCACAGATACGCAGTATTTT. Protein: CASSFGPTDTQYF.

V and J are TRBV15 and TRBJ2-7; D gene ambiguous. The CDR3 totals 13 residues. Germline V gene data show CDR1 as LNHNV and CDR2 as YYDKDF (reference sequence). V dropped 0 bases and J dropped 4 bases, with 7 bases sitting between them. The CDR3 sequence is CATSRDRRYEQYF. The CDR3 DNA is TGTGCCACCAGCAGAGATCGAAGGTACGAGCAGTACTTC.